This T cell receptor beta chain is drawn from a study of shared clonotypes between healthy human individuals. Findings and caveats of the study: In a handful of donors, around 5% of naive CD4 clonotypes appeared in common.

Concerning this clone itself: No antigen is known for it.

TCRdb's copy holds only in-frame clones and misses some; the assay was immunoSEQ multiplex PCR. This sample has about 320,000 clones, with around 87% found just once. J gave up 10 bases and V 4 bases, and 15 bases lay outside the gene matches. Germline V CDR1 and CDR2: SGHDT, YYEEEE. The CDR3 totals 15 residues. The sample was memory CD8+ T cells sorted from blood. Subset described: CD45RO+ cells pooled with CCR7-negative TemRA cells. V usage is TRBV5-6 and J usage is TRBJ2-5, with TRBD1 matching 8 bases. This TCR came from a man aged 18-30 years in good health. CDR3 coding DNA: TGTGCCAGCAGCGGGGACAGGTTCGGGGTAGGGAACCAGTACTTC. Translated, it gives CASSGDRFGVGNQYF.